These T cell receptor beta chains were read from a single sample in a study of blood T cell repertoires in COVID-19. Here immunoSEQ multiplex PCR was the method, and the copy in TCRdb shows in-frame clones only, minus some. The table includes 190,000 or so clones, 90% detected once. Material for sequencing was peripheral blood. The receptors were gathered from a man aged 50-60 years with acute or convalescent COVID-19. The CDR3 runs from the conserved cysteine through the conserved F or W. A D gene is named only where the DNA matches it firmly. Expanded clones get a size class; other rows say once, few or many, or leave the size out.

-,TRBJ1-3,TRBV10-1,-,CASSEGQGNTIYF,TGCGCCAGCAGTGAGGGACAGGGAAACACCATATATTTT
-,TRBJ2-3,TRBV9,TRBD1,CASSVGRGTDTQYF,TGTGCCAGCAGCGTAGGCAGGGGGACAGATACGCAGTATTTT
once,TRBJ1-1,TRBV6-5,-,CATLLEGGTEAFF,TGTGCCACCCTCCTGGAGGGAGGCACTGAAGCTTTCTTT
-,TRBJ1-6,TRBV13,-,CASSLGVRGSPLHF,TGTGCCAGCAGCTTAGGTGTGCGAGGATCACCCCTCCACTTT
-,TRBJ2-1,TRBV28,TRBD2,CASSPPSGMFNEQFF,TGTGCCAGCAGTCCACCTAGCGGGATGTTCAATGAGCAGTTCTTC
-,TRBJ2-3,TRBV7-2,TRBD2,CASSSSLAGVTDTQYF,TGTGCCAGCAGCTCCAGCCTGGCGGGAGTCACAGATACGCAGTATTTT
-,TRBJ1-3,TRBV4-3,-,CASSQAHRAISGNTIYF,TGCGCCAGCAGCCAAGCTCACAGAGCAATCTCTGGAAACACCATATATTTT
-,TRBJ2-7,TRBV5-8,TRBD1,CASRRGQGEIYEQYF,TGTGCCAGCAGGAGGGGACAGGGAGAAATCTACGAGCAGTACTTC
-,TRBJ1-2,TRBV28,TRBD1,CASSLGHRGNGYTF,TGTGCCAGCAGTTTAGGGCACAGGGGGAATGGCTACACCTTC
-,TRBJ2-2,TRBV2,-,CASSEASANTGELFF,TGTGCCAGCAGTGAAGCGAGCGCGAACACCGGGGAGCTGTTTTTT
few,TRBJ1-1,TRBV7-6,-,CASSVQGGTEAFF,TGTGCCAGCAGCGTACAGGGTGGCACTGAAGCTTTCTTT
-,TRBJ2-3,TRBV25-1,TRBD1,CASSGGGADTQYF,TGTGCCAGCAGTGGAGGGGGCGCGGATACGCAGTATTTT
-,TRBJ2-3,TRBV30,TRBD1,CAWSVLTGAGTQYF,TGTGCCTGGAGCGTCCTTACAGGGGCGGGTACGCAGTATTTT
-,TRBJ1-3,TRBV2,-,CASSVKVGQSGNTIYF,TGTGCCAGCAGTGTCAAAGTAGGACAGTCTGGAAACACCATATATTTT
-,TRBJ2-1,TRBV10-1,TRBD1,CASSESLGTANNEQFF,TGCGCCAGCAGTGAGTCACTCGGGACAGCGAACAATGAGCAGTTCTTC
-,TRBJ2-5,TRBV21-1,-,CASSRGQGAEETQYF,TGTGCCAGCAGCAGGGGACAGGGGGCTGAAGAGACCCAGTACTTC
-,TRBJ2-3,TRBV19,TRBD1,CASKHRDRAADTQYF,TGTGCCAGTAAGCACCGGGACAGGGCAGCAGATACGCAGTATTTT
-,TRBJ2-1,TRBV7-7,-,CASRPVFPGDEQFF,TGTGCTAGCAGGCCGGTCTTCCCCGGGGATGAGCAGTTCTTC
-,TRBJ2-5,TRBV6-5,-,CASSFSVRQETQYF,TGTGCCAGCAGTTTTAGTGTGCGCCAAGAGACCCAGTACTTC
-,TRBJ1-6,TRBV4-2,-,CASSQEPQMFSPLHF,TGTGCCAGCAGCCAGGAGCCCCAAATGTTTTCACCCCTCCACTTT
-,TRBJ2-3,TRBV6-6,-,CASSQAAGVSGTQYF,TGTGCCAGCAGCCAAGCCGCCGGCGTCTCGGGTACGCAGTATTTT
-,TRBJ2-7,TRBV6-5,TRBD1,CASHPDRDYEQYF,TGTGCCAGCCACCCAGACAGGGACTACGAGCAGTACTTC
-,TRBJ1-2,TRBV7-9,-,CAILSGPDGYTF,TGTGCCATCCTCAGTGGGCCCGATGGCTACACCTTC
-,TRBJ2-7,TRBV11-2,-,CASSLQGYEQYF,TGTGCCAGCAGCTTGCAGGGTTACGAGCAGTACTTC
-,TRBJ1-1,TRBV2,-,CASIRGNTEAFF,TGTGCCAGCATTCGGGGGAACACTGAAGCTTTCTTT
-,TRBJ1-5,TRBV6-5,-,CASSYAGRSQPQHF,TGTGCCAGCAGCTACGCGGGGCGCAGTCAGCCCCAGCATTTT
-,TRBJ1-1,TRBV7-2,-,CASSLSGGGSTEAFF,TGTGCCAGCAGCTTATCTGGTGGGGGGAGCACTGAAGCTTTCTTT
-,TRBJ1-2,TRBV7-3,TRBD1,CASSPPDRGQKNYGYTF,TGTGCCAGCAGCCCACCGGACAGGGGTCAGAAAAACTATGGCTACACCTTC
-,TRBJ2-5,TRBV5-1,-,CASSLASGGPETQYF,TGCGCCAGCAGCTTGGCCTCCGGGGGGCCCGAGACCCAGTACTTC
-,TRBJ1-5,TRBV28,TRBD1,CASSLGTGILSGNQPQHF,TGTGCCAGCAGTTTAGGGACAGGGATCTTGAGCGGCAATCAGCCCCAGCATTTT
-,TRBJ2-2,TRBV4-1,TRBD1,CASSRTGGAAGELFF,TGCGCCAGCAGCCGGACAGGGGGCGCCGCCGGGGAGCTGTTTTTT